A selection of T cell receptor beta chains follows, all from one sample in a study of shared clonotypes between healthy human individuals. The method was immunoSEQ multiplex PCR; TCRdb's version includes in-frame clones alone and lacks a portion of them. Of 2 million to 2.5 million clones listed, over 85% are singletons. Sequencing was carried out using naive CD4+ T cells from PBMCs. These receptors were collected from a man younger than 30 in good health. Some clones in this sample may be carry-over from other donors' samples. The conserved cysteine and the conserved F or W are not part of the CDR3 here. Each record gives: V gene, J gene, CDR3 protein.

TRBV28,TRBJ1-2,ASSPQGNYGYT
TRBV7-9,TRBJ2-5,ASSLAGTRVKETQY
TRBV18,TRBJ2-2,ASSITTSGNTGELF
TRBV29-1,TRBJ2-7,SVGTPSQREGRYEQY
TRBV11-2,TRBJ1-1,ASSFPPGQNTEAF
TRBV7-8,TRBJ1-1,ASSQTGADTEAF
TRBV6-5,TRBJ2-3,KSQGAGKDTQY
TRBV19,TRBJ2-2,ASKLRDTGELF
TRBV28,TRBJ2-7,ASSQDRGPLRRPYEQY
TRBV7-2,TRBJ2-2,ASSAASGSITGELF
TRBV7-2,TRBJ1-3,ASSPQGNGNTIY
TRBV4-1,TRBJ2-4,ASSQPVAGATKNIQY
TRBV18,TRBJ2-7,ASSPPNPSEVGYEQY
TRBV6-5,TRBJ1-2,ASSYTGGYGYT
TRBV4-1,TRBJ2-1,ASSQEARFPYNEQF
TRBV5-1,TRBJ1-1,ASSSGVANTEAF
TRBV7-9,TRBJ1-4,ASTSGTGDEKLF
TRBV7-9,TRBJ1-4,ASSLGQGGEKLF
TRBV5-1,TRBJ1-5,ASSLGDSSNQPQH
TRBV6-6,TRBJ2-5,ASSSRGLWETQY
TRBV5-4,TRBJ2-7,ASSLGGRTSYEQY
TRBV2,TRBJ2-1,ASSGTSGSRDEQF
TRBV6-1,TRBJ2-7,ASSEGGQGAGYEQY
TRBV7-2,TRBJ1-1,ASSLSEGSTEAF
TRBV18,TRBJ1-1,ASSSSGGSTEAF
TRBV28,TRBJ1-2,ASSSFTRPTAGYGYT
TRBV28,TRBJ2-7,ASSLSSSGSDEQY
TRBV9,TRBJ1-1,ASSVRETNTEAF
TRBV30,TRBJ1-2,AWGRPVGGYT
TRBV19,TRBJ2-4,ASSIVGGNVAKNIQY
TRBV2,-,ASSAVAGGGYEQY
TRBV27,TRBJ2-7,ASSLRLGGRPSYEQY
TRBV6-5,TRBJ2-7,ASRPGTGYSYEQY
TRBV30,TRBJ2-1,AWDPLGGGYNEQF
TRBV25-1,TRBJ1-1,ASSELRGQTEAF
TRBV5-1,TRBJ2-3,ASSWMEGAGTDTQY
TRBV19,TRBJ1-2,ASSTRQGGYT
TRBV5-1,TRBJ2-2,ASRFLAGGTGELF
TRBV27,TRBJ2-6,ASSRQGSANVLT
TRBV5-1,TRBJ2-7,ASSFGATSYEQY
TRBV7-3,TRBJ2-3,ASTRSTDTQY
TRBV18,TRBJ2-7,ASSPSGQGGYEQY